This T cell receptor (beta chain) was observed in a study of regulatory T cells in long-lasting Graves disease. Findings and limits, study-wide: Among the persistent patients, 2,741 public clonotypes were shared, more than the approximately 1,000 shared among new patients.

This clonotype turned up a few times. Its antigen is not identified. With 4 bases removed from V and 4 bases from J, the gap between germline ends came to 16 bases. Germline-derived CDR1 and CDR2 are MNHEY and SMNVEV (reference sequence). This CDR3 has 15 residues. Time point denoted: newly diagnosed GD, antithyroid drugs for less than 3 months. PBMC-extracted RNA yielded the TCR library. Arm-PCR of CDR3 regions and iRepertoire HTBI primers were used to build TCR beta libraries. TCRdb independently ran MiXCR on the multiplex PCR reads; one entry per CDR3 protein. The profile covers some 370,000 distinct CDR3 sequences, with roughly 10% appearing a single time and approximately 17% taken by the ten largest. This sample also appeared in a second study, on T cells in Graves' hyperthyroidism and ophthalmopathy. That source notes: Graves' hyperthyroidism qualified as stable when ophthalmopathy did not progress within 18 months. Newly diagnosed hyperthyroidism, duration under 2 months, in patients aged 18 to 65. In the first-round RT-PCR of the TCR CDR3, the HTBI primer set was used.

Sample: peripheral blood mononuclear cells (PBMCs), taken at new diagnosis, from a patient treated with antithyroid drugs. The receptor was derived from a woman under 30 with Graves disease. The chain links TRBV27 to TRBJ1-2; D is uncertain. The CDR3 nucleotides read TGTGCCAGCAGTTCCCAGAGTTTGCGCCTCTATGGCTACACCTTC. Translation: CASSSQSLRLYGYTF.